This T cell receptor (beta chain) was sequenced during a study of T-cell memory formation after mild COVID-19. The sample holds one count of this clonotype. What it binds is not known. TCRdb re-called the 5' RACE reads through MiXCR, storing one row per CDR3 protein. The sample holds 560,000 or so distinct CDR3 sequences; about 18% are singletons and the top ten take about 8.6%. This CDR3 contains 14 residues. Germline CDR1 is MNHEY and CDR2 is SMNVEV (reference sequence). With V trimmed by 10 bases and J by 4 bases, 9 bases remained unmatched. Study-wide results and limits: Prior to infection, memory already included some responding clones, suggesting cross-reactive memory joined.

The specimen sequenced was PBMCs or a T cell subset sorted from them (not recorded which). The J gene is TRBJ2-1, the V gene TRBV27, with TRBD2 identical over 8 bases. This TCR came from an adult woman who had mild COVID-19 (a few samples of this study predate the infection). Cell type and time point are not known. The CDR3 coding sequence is TGTGCCACCGGGGGGGTTAGCGGGTACAATGAGCAGTTCTTC. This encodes CATGGVSGYNEQFF.